These 18 T cell receptor beta chains were sequenced from one sample in a study of blood T cell repertoires in COVID-19. Here immunoSEQ multiplex PCR was the method, and the copy in TCRdb shows in-frame clones only, minus some. Of some 190,000 clones listed, 70% to 90% are singletons. The specimen sequenced was peripheral blood. Every receptor here comes from a human donor with active or convalescent COVID-19. The donor label of this sample is uncertain.

The chain combines TRBV30 with TRBJ1-2, with 10 positions matching TRBD1. V trimming: 0 bases; J trimming: 5 bases; junction bases outside the gene matches: 6. The CDR3 totals 15 residues. Germline values: CDR1 GTSNPN, CDR2 SVGIG (reference sequence). CDR3 sequence: CAWSVGTGARYGYTF. CDR3 DNA: TGTGCCTGGAGTGTAGGGACAGGGGCGAGATATGGCTACACCTTC.

The J gene is TRBJ2-2, the V gene TRBV5-6; D call uncertain. Deletions cut 0 bases from V and 6 bases from J, with 6 bases between. The CDR3 totals 13 residues. Per the germline V gene, CDR1 is SGHDT and CDR2 is YYEEEE. CDR3 region: CASSLALAGELFF. CDR3 nucleotides: TGTGCCAGCAGCTTGGCTCTTGCCGGGGAGCTGTTTTTT.

DNA of the CDR3: TGTGCCAGCAGCTCAGATGGAGTGGCAGATACGCAGTATTTT. Translation: CASSSDGVADTQYF. The rearrangement links TRBV11-3 to TRBJ2-3; D uncertain. The V gene's germline CDR1 is SGHNT and CDR2 YENEEA. The CDR3 runs to 14 residues. Trimming cost V 4 bases and J 4 bases, with 12 bases left between them.

This chain connects TRBV27 to TRBJ2-2, with D perhaps TRBD1 (5 bases). The CDR3 consists of 13 residues. Trimming removed 6 bases at V and 4 bases at J, with 9 bases between. Germline V gene data show CDR1 as MNHEY and CDR2 as SMNVEV (reference sequence). This CDR3 is CASSTGTTGELFF. The CDR3 DNA is TGTGCCAGCAGCACAGGTACCACCGGGGAGCTGTTTTTT.

The rearrangement links TRBV5-1 to TRBJ2-5; D is undetermined. The V end lost 4 bases, the J end lost 2 bases, and 6 bases lay between the germline ends. The CDR3 extends over 12 amino acids. Germline values: CDR1 SGHRS, CDR2 YFSETQ. CDR3 nucleotide sequence: TGCGCCAGCAGCGTCACACAAGAGACCCAGTACTTC. Translated: CASSVTQETQYF.

Here the CDR3 DNA reads TGCGCCAGCAGTACTAGCGGGAGGGCTGAGCAGTTCTTC. Protein product: CASSTSGRAEQFF. The V gene is TRBV10-1, the J gene TRBJ2-1; 13 bases align to TRBD2. Per germline, CDR1 WNHNN and CDR2 SYGVQD (reference sequence). The CDR3 has 13 residues. The trim removed 5 bases at V and 9 bases at J, leaving 1 base unmatched.

The chain couples TRBV7-2 to TRBJ2-7, with a possible D match to TRBD2 (7 bases). CDR3 length: 16 residues. V lost 0 bases and J 5 bases, leaving 17 bases between the germline ends. The germline gives CDR1 SGHTA, CDR2 FQGNSA. CDR3 sequence reads: CASSLAVGGPGHEQYF. Written as DNA, the CDR3 is TGTGCCAGCAGCTTAGCTGTGGGGGGGCCAGGGCACGAGCAGTACTTC. Full variable domain (missing parts from reference TRBV7-2 and TRBJ2-7): GAGVSQSPSNKVTEKGKDVELRCDPISGHTALYWYRQSLGQGLEFLIYFQGNSAPDKSGLPSDRFSAERTGGSVSTLTIQRTQQEDSAVYLCASSLAVGGPGHEQYFGPGTRLTVT.

This clone was observed a handful of times. V usage is TRBV6-2 or TRBV6-3 and J usage is TRBJ1-1, with 10 bases matching TRBD1. Germline V gene sequence: CDR1 MNHEY, CDR2 SVGEGT. This CDR3 spans 16 amino acids. V was clipped by 5 bases and J by 4 bases; unmatched bases: 10. CDR3 amino acids: CASSDPGQGGATEAFF. For the CDR3, the DNA is TGTGCCAGCAGTGACCCCGGACAGGGGGGCGCCACTGAAGCTTTCTTT.

This rearrangement joins TRBV4-2 to TRBJ2-1, with 7 nucleotides matching TRBD2. The CDR3 has 16 residues. The germline V gene encodes CDR1 LGHNA and CDR2 YNFKEQ. The J segment lost 4 bases and the V segment lost 0 bases, leaving 6 bases of the junction unmatched. Here the CDR3 reads CASSQEAGPDYNEQFF. Written as DNA, the CDR3 is TGTGCCAGCAGCCAAGAAGCGGGGCCAGATTACAATGAGCAGTTCTTC.

The CDR3 region has the DNA TGTGCCAGCAGTGAGACACAGGGCCTTCGGAACATTCAGTACTTC. This sequence encodes CASSETQGLRNIQYF. The V gene is TRBV2, the J gene TRBJ2-4, with a possible D match to TRBD1 (6 bases). This CDR3 comprises 15 residues. Germline loops: CDR1 SNHLY, CDR2 FYNNEI. The ends were cut back, 3 bases at V and 7 bases at J, with 16 bases in the middle.

In this sample, this clone is medium-sized (0.01 to 0.1%). The rearrangement joins TRBV11-2 to TRBJ2-3, with TRBD2 matching over 11 bases. Trimming cost V 3 bases and J 1 base; bases outside gene matches: 0. This CDR3 has 15 residues. The germline CDR1 and CDR2 sequences are SGHAT and FQNNGV. The DNA for the CDR3 is TGTGCCAGCAGCTTTAGCGGGGGGGGCACAGATACGCAGTATTTT. It translates to CASSFSGGGTDTQYF.

CDR3 sequence: CASSLDSSGGWGQFF. CDR3 sequence (DNA): TGTGCCAGCAGCTTAGACTCTAGCGGGGGATGGGGGCAGTTCTTC. V usage is TRBV11-3 and J usage is TRBJ2-1; 10 bases match TRBD2. Germline V gene data show CDR1 as SGHNT and CDR2 as YENEEA. V lost 0 bases, J lost 12 bases, and 8 bases stayed unmatched. This CDR3 is 15 amino acids long.

This clone was detected once. The V and J genes are TRBV2 and TRBJ2-5; 10 bases are a match to TRBD1. The V gene's germline CDR1 is SNHLY and CDR2 FYNNEI. This CDR3 region has 15 residues. V was pared by 6 bases and J by 2 bases, with 6 bases of the junction left unmatched. The CDR3 spells CASSRQGARQETQYF. The DNA for the CDR3 is TGTGCCAGCAGCCGACAGGGGGCACGGCAAGAGACCCAGTACTTC.

This clone was counted once. The J gene is TRBJ2-1, the V gene TRBV5-4; 9 bases are a match to TRBD2. V shed 2 bases, J shed 6 bases, and the junction held 6 bases outside the gene matches. The CDR3 is 15 amino acids. Germline assignment: CDR1 SGHNT and CDR2 YYREEE (reference sequence). The CDR3 spells CASSFSGGGANEQFF. For the CDR3, the DNA is TGTGCCAGCAGCTTTAGCGGGGGAGGGGCCAATGAGCAGTTCTTC. Full variable domain (remainder filled in from reference TRBV5-4 and TRBJ2-1): ETGVTQSPTHLIKTRGQQVTLRCSSQSGHNTVSWYQQALGQGPQFIFQYYREEENGRGNFPPRFSGLQFPNYSSELNVNALELDDSALYLCASSFSGGGANEQFFGPGTRLTVL.

The chain has TRBV28 and TRBJ2-6, with TRBD1 matching over 9 bases. The CDR3 loop spans 17 amino acids. Germline CDR1 and CDR2: MDHEN and SYDVKM. Trimming took 7 bases from V and 0 from J; bases not matched to a gene: 7. CDR3 in amino acids: CASTQQGAHSGANVLTF. The CDR3 DNA follows: TGTGCCAGCACCCAACAGGGGGCCCACTCTGGGGCCAACGTCCTGACTTTC.

The rearrangement joins TRBV12-3 or TRBV12-4 to TRBJ1-2; D may be TRBD1 (6 bases). This CDR3 contains 13 residues. V shed 5 bases and J shed 4 bases, with 11 bases lying between them. In DNA form, the CDR3 reads TGTGCCAGCAGTATGGGGGCTGGCTATGGCTACACCTTC. Translated, it gives CASSMGAGYGYTF.

The V gene is TRBV12-3 or TRBV12-4, the J gene TRBJ2-1, with TRBD2 matching over 8 bases. CDR3 length equals 13 residues. Trimming cost V 3 bases and J 8 bases; bases outside gene matches: 3. The CDR3 spells CASSFREGYEQFF. The DNA for the CDR3 is TGTGCCAGCAGTTTTCGGGAGGGCTATGAGCAGTTCTTC.

The V gene is TRBV10-2, the J gene TRBJ2-3; D is possibly TRBD2 (5 bases). CDR3 length: 18 amino acids. V was clipped by 4 bases and J by 0 bases, with 20 bases between them. The germline V gene has CDR1 WSHSY and CDR2 SAAADI. The CDR3 DNA is TGCGCCAGCAGTGGTAAAAACGGCGGGCTCACTAGCACAGATACGCAGTATTTT. This sequence encodes CASSGKNGGLTSTDTQYF.